These T cell receptor beta chains were read from a single sample in a study of T-cell memory formation after mild COVID-19. TCRdb re-called the 5' RACE reads with MiXCR, one entry per CDR3 protein. Of around 450,000 distinct CDR3 sequences listed, less than 25% are singletons. The sequenced material came from PBMCs or a T cell subset sorted from them (not recorded which). Source of these receptors: an adult woman who had mild COVID-19 (a few samples of this study predate the infection). Cell type and time point are not known. CDR3s include the opening cysteine and the closing phenylalanine or tryptophan. A D gene is named only where the DNA matches it firmly.

CDR3 length,J gene,V gene,D gene,CDR3 protein
15,TRBJ2-1,TRBV20-1,TRBD2,CSATGLAGVYNEQFF
12,TRBJ2-7,TRBV7-9,TRBD2,CASRTAGDEQYF
15,TRBJ2-7,TRBV19,NA,CASKDVASGTQFLHF
16,TRBJ2-3,TRBV24-1,TRBD1,CATSEESGTGVDTQYF
15,TRBJ1-2,TRBV11-2,NA,CASSLAGKIPYGYTF
12,TRBJ2-1,TRBV11-1,NA,CASSLAVNEQFF
11,TRBJ2-1,TRBV13,NA,CASSPNRDLFF
13,TRBJ2-7,TRBV12-3/TRBV12-4,NA,CASSWTMDYEQYF
14,TRBJ1-1,TRBV6-5,NA,CASSYLSVNTEAFF
14,TRBJ2-3,TRBV20-1,NA,CSALQVLVRDTQYF
16,TRBJ2-1,TRBV7-2,TRBD2,CASSQAGLVVYNEQFF
16,TRBJ2-1,TRBV12-3/TRBV12-4,NA,CASSSTPASWGGEQFF
13,TRBJ1-2,TRBV24-1,NA,CATSDLGGSGYTF
16,TRBJ2-7,TRBV4-2,NA,CASSQAPGVKGYEQYF
16,TRBJ2-1,TRBV20-1,NA,CSARDSGRGSYNEQFF
13,TRBJ2-7,TRBV5-1,TRBD1,CASSPDRGYEQYF
12,TRBJ2-7,TRBV12-3/TRBV12-4,NA,CASSLDTYEQYF
18,TRBJ2-1,TRBV15,TRBD2,CATSGGLAGGSSYNEQFF
15,TRBJ1-2,TRBV10-3,TRBD1,CAISDRDRGTRGYTF
16,TRBJ2-5,TRBV3-1,TRBD2,CASSFQRLAGVETQYF
13,TRBJ2-1,TRBV30,NA,CAWSVWSYNEQFF
15,TRBJ2-7,TRBV7-2,NA,CASSLNPGASYEQYF
14,TRBJ2-1,TRBV7-8,NA,CASSLSDSYNEQFF
13,TRBJ2-7,TRBV20-1,TRBD1,CSARARQGIEQYF
17,TRBJ1-5,TRBV12-3/TRBV12-4,NA,CASRSDTYVGSNQPQHF
14,TRBJ1-2,TRBV14,TRBD1,CASSQAGTVYGYTF
16,TRBJ2-7,TRBV3-1,TRBD2,CASSQQSGGGSYEQYF
14,TRBJ2-7,TRBV6-5,NA,CACGTGGVPYEQYF
14,TRBJ1-1,TRBV7-6,TRBD1,CASSTGQGYTEAFF
15,TRBJ2-3,TRBV7-9,TRBD2,CASSPRTSGTDTQYF
19,TRBJ1-6,TRBV10-1,TRBD1,CASRALSSTGDSYNSPLHF
14,TRBJ2-5,TRBV23-1,TRBD2,CASSAGGGAETQYF
16,TRBJ2-3,TRBV14,NA,CASSQESRRTPDTQYF
15,TRBJ2-1,TRBV7-3,TRBD2,CASSSFTGTNNEQFF
15,TRBJ1-4,TRBV21-1,NA,CASKASHRNNEKLFF